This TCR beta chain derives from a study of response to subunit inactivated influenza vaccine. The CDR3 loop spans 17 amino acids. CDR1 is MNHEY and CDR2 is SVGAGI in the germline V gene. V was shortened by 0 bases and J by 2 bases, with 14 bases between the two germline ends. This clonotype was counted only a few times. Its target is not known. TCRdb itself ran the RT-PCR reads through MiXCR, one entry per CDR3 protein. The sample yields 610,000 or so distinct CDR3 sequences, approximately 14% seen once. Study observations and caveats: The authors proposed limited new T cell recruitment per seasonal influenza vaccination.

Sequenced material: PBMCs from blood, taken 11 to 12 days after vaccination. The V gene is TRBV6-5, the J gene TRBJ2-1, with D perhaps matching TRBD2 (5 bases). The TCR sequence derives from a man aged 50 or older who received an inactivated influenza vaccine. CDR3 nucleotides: TGTGCCAGCAGTTACTCGATGAGGACTCCTCCCTACAATGAGCAGTTCTTC. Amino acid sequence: CASSYSMRTPPYNEQFF.